Shown below are 18 T cell receptor beta chains from a single sample sequenced in a study of regulatory T cells in long-lasting Graves disease. Time point noted: persistent/refractory GD, antithyroid drugs over 5 years with positive TRAb. The TCR library was made from RNA that had been extracted from PBMCs in TRIzol. Researchers made TCR beta libraries by using iRepertoire HTBI primers and running Arm-PCR on CDR3 regions. TCRdb called the multiplex PCR reads again in MiXCR, with one record for every CDR3 protein. The sample has fewer than 550,000 distinct CDR3 sequences; around a fifth are singletons. The sample in question was peripheral blood mononuclear cells (PBMCs), obtained when the disease was refractory, from a patient treated with antithyroid drugs. These receptors were taken from a female donor with Graves disease.

The J gene is TRBJ2-7, the V gene TRBV7-6; no clear D. The germline CDR1 and CDR2 sequences are SGHVS and FNYEAQ. V was cut by 5 bases and J by 3 bases, with 11 bases left in between. CDR3 length equals 13 residues. CDR3 sequence: CASSPRPLYEQYF. CDR3 bases: TGTGCCAGCAGCCCTCGCCCCCTCTACGAGCAGTACTTC.

The sample holds many counts of this clonotype. The gene calls are TRBV28 and TRBJ1-5; a weak D match, TRBD1 (6 bases). The CDR3 extends over 14 amino acids. V lost 6 bases and J lost 3, with 12 bases in between. CDR1 is MDHEN, CDR2 SYDVKM, per germline. CDR3 nucleotides: TGTGCCAGCAGCTGGTCAGGGGCCAATCAGCCCCAGCATTTT. Translating gives CASSWSGANQPQHF.

J is TRBJ2-5 and V is TRBV10-3; 11 bases fit TRBD1. CDR1 is ENHRY and CDR2 is SYGVKD in the germline V gene. The CDR3 runs to 17 residues. Trimming took 1 base from V and 4 from J; bases not matched to a gene: 8. CDR3 DNA: TGTGCCATCAGTGAGTTCCGACCGGGACAGGGGGGAGAGACCCAGTACTTC. Protein: CAISEFRPGQGGETQYF.

This clonotype has at least ten counts. One end of the junction does not line up with germline, which may come from a read error. The chain joins TRBV12-3 or TRBV12-4 to TRBJ2-5; TRBD2 aligns across 8 bases. The CDR3 consists of 14 residues. The DNA of the CDR3 is TGTGCCAGCAGGTTAGCGGGGTCGGGAGAGACCCAGTACTTC. Residues: CASRLAGSGETQYF.

The table lists this clonotype with a few counts. The CDR3 DNA is TGTGCCAGCAGCCATAGGGGGCTCGGCACTGAAGCTTTCTTT. Amino acids: CASSHRGLGTEAFF. This sequence joins TRBV3-1 and TRBJ1-1; 7 nucleotides match TRBD1. The CDR3 is made up of 14 amino acids. Germline assignment: CDR1 LGHDT and CDR2 YNNKEL (reference sequence). J gave up 4 bases and V 3 bases, and 5 bases lay outside the gene matches.

This clonotype was seen many times. The rearrangement uses TRBV7-2 and TRBJ2-5; 9 bases line up with TRBD2. This CDR3 has 15 amino acids. Per germline, CDR1 SGHTA and CDR2 FQGNSA. Trimming cost V 3 bases and J 2 bases; bases outside gene matches: 4. This chain's CDR3 is CASSLAAGGQETQYF. In DNA, the CDR3 is TGTGCCAGCAGCTTGGCAGCGGGGGGTCAAGAGACCCAGTACTTC.

This rearrangement joins TRBV19 to TRBJ1-5, with 7 bases fitting TRBD1. Trimming removed 2 bases from V and 5 bases from J; junction bases left unmatched: 6. The CDR3 covers 15 residues. CDR1 and CDR2 from the germline V gene are LNHDA and SQIVND (reference sequence). As DNA, the CDR3 is TGTGCCAGTAGTATATTGGGTACAGGGGATCAGCCCCAGCATTTT. Translating gives CASSILGTGDQPQHF. The full variable domain, completed using reference TRBV19 and TRBJ1-5, is DGGITQSPKYLFRKEGQNVTLSCEQNLNHDAMYWYRQDPGQGLRLIYYSQIVNDFQKGDIAEGYSVSREKKESFPLTVTSAQKNPTAFYLCASSILGTGDQPQHFGDGTRLSIL.

V gene TRBV10-3 combines with J gene TRBJ2-5; 7 bases are shared with TRBD2. The J call may be incorrect, as the DNA end agrees better with TRBJ2-1. The CDR3 length is 15 residues. Germline lookup yields CDR1 ENHRY and CDR2 SYGVKD. CDR3 sequence (DNA): TGTGCCATCAGTGAGAGACGGGAGGAGGACAATGAGCAGTTCTTC. As protein: CAISERREEDNEQFF.

This clonotype was recorded at least ten times. The chain joins TRBV28 to TRBJ2-4; no reliable D call. The CDR3 has 13 amino acids. The germline V gene encodes CDR1 MDHEN and CDR2 SYDVKM. In DNA form, the CDR3 reads TGTGGGACGGGCCTACTAGCCAAAAACATTCAGTACTTC. Its translation: CGTGLLAKNIQYF.

In its sample, this clonotype was seen many times. V usage is TRBV25-1 and J usage is TRBJ2-5; 11 nucleotides line up with TRBD2. The V segment lost 3 bases and the J segment 4 bases; nucleotides outside the gene matches: 4. The germline gives CDR1 MGHDK, CDR2 SYGVNS. The CDR3 contains 15 residues. CDR3 coding DNA: TGTGCCAGCAGTGATACTAGCGGGAGTCCAGAGACCCAGTACTTC. Translation: CASSDTSGSPETQYF.

CDR3 nucleotide sequence: TGCGCCAGCAGCTTGGAGCAGGGGGGTTTCGATACGCAGTATTTT. Amino acids: CASSLEQGGFDTQYF. The V gene is TRBV5-1, the J gene TRBJ2-3; weak D call: TRBD1 (7 bases). V was shortened by 0 bases and J by 6 bases, with 14 bases between the two germline ends. This CDR3 is built from 15 residues. CDR1 is SGHRS and CDR2 is YFSETQ in the germline V gene.

This clonotype was recorded at least ten times. This chain connects TRBV2 to TRBJ1-4, with D perhaps matching TRBD1 (5 bases). Looked up from germline, CDR1 is SNHLY and CDR2 is FYNNEI. The germline V and J ends were trimmed by 7 bases and 8 bases, with 14 bases remaining between them. The CDR3 contains 13 residues. In DNA form, the CDR3 reads TGTGCCAGCATCAGGGAACGGTGGGAAAAACTGTTTTTT. This gives the protein CASIRERWEKLFF.

The genes are TRBV6-1 and TRBJ2-5; 7 positions match TRBD1. CDR1 and CDR2 from the germline V gene are MNHNS and SASEGT. CDR3 length: 15 residues. V lost 6 bases and J lost 5; bases outside the gene matches: 12. The CDR3 nucleotides are TGTGCCAGCAGCGGACAGGAGATGTATGCGGAGACCCAGTACTTC. Translation gives CASSGQEMYAETQYF.

This clonotype appeared a few times. The gene calls are TRBV12-3 or TRBV12-4 and TRBJ2-2; D is uncertain. Trimming pared 3 bases from V and 5 bases from J, leaving 10 bases between. CDR3 length: 14 amino acids. For the CDR3, the DNA is TGTGCCAGCAGTTTGCCCCTTGGAACCGGGGAGCTGTTTTTT. Its protein is CASSLPLGTGELFF.

This clonotype was seen a few times. V usage is TRBV11-2 and J usage is TRBJ2-7, with D unclear. The germline V gene has CDR1 SGHAT and CDR2 FQNNGV. CDR3 size: 14 residues. Trimming cost V 5 bases and J 2 bases, with 13 bases left between them. The CDR3 DNA is TGTGCCAGCAGCGGAATGCCTGGGACCTACGAGCAGTACTTC. Translation gives CASSGMPGTYEQYF.

The CDR3 DNA follows: TGCAGTGCTAGAGATAACAGGGGTGCCAGGGCCCAGTACTTC. Residues: CSARDNRGARAQYF. The chain employs TRBV20-1 and TRBJ2-5, with 7 nucleotides matching TRBD1. This CDR3 spans 14 amino acids. Germline V gives CDR1 DFQATT, CDR2 SNEGSKA (reference sequence). The V gene end was trimmed by 0 bases and the J gene end by 9 bases; junction bases not matched to a gene: 10.

The table lists this clonotype with many counts. This sequence joins TRBV30 and TRBJ2-7; 7 bases align to TRBD2. Germline V gene lookup returns CDR1 GTSNPN and CDR2 SVGIG (reference sequence). J gave up 1 base and V 3 bases, and 3 bases lay outside the gene matches. CDR3 length: 13 amino acids. The CDR3 loop reads CAWRTAGSYEQYF. In DNA, the CDR3 is TGTGCCTGGAGGACAGCGGGGTCCTACGAGCAGTACTTC.

Concerning this clonotype: Since a much larger clone is just one base distant, this may be a read error. This chain uses TRBV6-1 with TRBJ1-5, with unresolved D. Germline V gene lookup returns CDR1 MNHNS and CDR2 SASEGT. The CDR3 sequence is 15 residues long. Here the CDR3 reads CASRPSGGGNQSQHF. In DNA, the CDR3 is TGTGCCAGCAGGCCGTCGGGTGGCGGCAATCAGTCCCAGCATTTT.